This T cell receptor (beta chain) was found in a study of blood T cell repertoires in COVID-19. About the research overall: Donors in the United States, Italy and Spain gave samples during acute or convalescent COVID-19. In each case, the material was cDNA or gDNA derived from T cells, B-cell-depleted T cells, or PBMCs.

Methods used by the authors: Nucleated cell number was recorded as an estimate derived from reference gene primer amplification. The protocol was immunoSEQ multiplex PCR, while the TCRdb copy is restricted to in-frame clones and leaves out a portion. The V and J calls and the clone size are those of that table, but D and trimming were determined from the DNA. The repertoire holds roughly 69,000 clones, with roughly 82% as singletons. The CDR3 spans 13 residues. Germline V CDR1 and CDR2: SNHLY, FYNNEI. The V end lost 2 bases, the J end lost 5 bases, and 10 bases lay between the germline ends. The clonotype comes from a human donor in a cohort sampled during active COVID-19. Material: peripheral blood. The chain joins TRBV2 to TRBJ2-7; TRBD1 is a possible D gene (5 bases). The CDR3 loop reads CASSESGFHEQYF. CDR3 nucleotide sequence: TGTGCCAGCAGTGAATCAGGGTTCCACGAGCAGTACTTC.